Listed here are 10 T cell receptor beta chains from one sample, sequenced in a study of control samples from healthy donors and cancer patients (dated by TCRdb to 2018 to 2021). Libraries were made using the immunoSEQ multiplex PCR assay. This immuneACCESS table, as held by TCRdb, lists in-frame sequences with V and J called but not all clones. Of the missing ones, under half trace to an unresolved V gene in checked studies; the others have no known cause. This sample lists a few hundred thousand clones; 75% to 95% were detected once. Of the sample, more than 6% falls within the top ten clones. Sequencing was performed on PBMCs. These receptors all come from a man aged 35 to 55 with head and neck cancer.

The V call is TRBV5-1, the J call TRBJ1-4, with TRBD1 identical over 7 bases. V was clipped by 5 bases and J by 5 bases; unmatched bases: 6. The length of the CDR3 is 14 residues. The germline gives CDR1 SGHRS, CDR2 YFSETQ. The CDR3 bases are TGCGCCAGCAGGGTGGGACAGACGAATGAAAAACTGTTTTTT. Protein sequence: CASRVGQTNEKLFF.

The rearrangement uses TRBV6-1 and TRBJ1-5; no definite D call. Between the trimmed V and J ends, which lost 0 bases and 5 bases, there was a span of 11 bases. The CDR3 length is 15 residues. CDR1 and CDR2 (germline): MNHNS, SASEGT. The CDR3 protein is CASSEAPGSYQPQHF. The CDR3, as DNA: TGTGCCAGCAGTGAAGCGCCTGGAAGCTATCAGCCCCAGCATTTT.

This chain connects TRBV29-1 to TRBJ2-1; 7 bases line up with TRBD1. The CDR3 loop spans 14 amino acids. CDR1 and CDR2 (germline): SQVTM, ANQGSEA. V lost 2 bases to trimming and J lost 4 bases; unmatched junction nucleotides: 5. CDR3 residues: CSVEKAGGYNEQFF. In nucleotides, the CDR3 is TGCAGCGTTGAAAAGGCAGGGGGATACAATGAGCAGTTCTTC.

The chain uses TRBV28 and TRBJ2-7, with D possibly matching TRBD1 (5 bases). Germline CDR1 MDHEN, CDR2 SYDVKM. V was pared by 3 bases and J by 2 bases, with 11 bases between. This CDR3 contains 14 residues. The CDR3 reads CASSFPTGPYEQYF. The CDR3 coding sequence is TGTGCCAGCAGTTTTCCTACAGGCCCCTACGAGCAGTACTTC.

The chain employs TRBV4-1 and TRBJ2-3, with TRBD2 matching over 8 bases. Trimming cost V 3 bases and J 5 bases; bases outside gene matches: 7. CDR1 is MGHRA, CDR2 YSYEKL, per germline. This CDR3 is built from 15 residues. The CDR3 DNA sequence: TGCGCCAGCAGCCAGGAAGCGGGGGCCCAAGATACGCAGTATTTT. As protein: CASSQEAGAQDTQYF.

The chain links TRBV5-1 to TRBJ2-3; TRBD2 matches at 7 bases. The germline CDR1 and CDR2 sequences are SGHRS and YFSETQ. CDR3 size: 16 residues. J lost 2 bases, V lost 3 bases, and 9 bases had no gene match. The CDR3 loop reads CASSSTTSEFTDTQYF. CDR3 sequence (DNA): TGCGCCAGCAGCTCTACCACTAGCGAATTCACAGATACGCAGTATTTT.

This clone was seen a single time. V usage is TRBV7-9 and J usage is TRBJ1-1; D is unclear. Deletions cut 3 bases from V and 3 bases from J, with 11 bases between. The CDR3 is 14 amino acids. Germline values: CDR1 SEHNR, CDR2 FQNEAQ (reference sequence). The CDR3 loop is CASSFGTPDTEAFF. CDR3 sequence (DNA): TGTGCCAGCAGCTTTGGCACCCCGGACACTGAAGCTTTCTTT.

In the case of this clone: The same CDR3 is also encoded by other DNA sequences in this sample. The chain employs TRBV5-1 and TRBJ1-5, with D unclear. V lost 0 bases, J lost 4 bases, and 8 bases lay in between. The CDR3 extends over 14 amino acids. CDR1 and CDR2 (germline): SGHRS, YFSETQ. Here the CDR3 reads CASSLGGSNQPQHF. The CDR3, as DNA: TGCGCCAGCAGCTTGGGAGGATCTAATCAGCCCCAGCATTTT.

The chain links TRBV29-1 to TRBJ2-7; TRBD1 matches at 10 bases. V lost 3 bases to trimming and J lost 3 bases; unmatched junction nucleotides: 8. There are 15 residues in the CDR3. CDR1 SQVTM and CDR2 ANQGSEA come from the germline V gene. The CDR3 is CSVDYGTGALYEQYF. The CDR3 nucleotides are TGCAGCGTTGATTACGGGACAGGGGCCCTCTACGAGCAGTACTTC.

This clone was seen more than once but under ten times. The V and J genes are TRBV28 and TRBJ2-7; D gene ambiguous. This CDR3 is built from 13 residues. Deletions cut 6 bases from V and 5 bases from J, with 14 bases between. From germline, CDR1 is MDHEN and CDR2 SYDVKM. The DNA for the CDR3 is TGTGCCAGCAGGGACGGTGGTAAAAACGAGCAGTACTTC. Translation gives CASRDGGKNEQYF.